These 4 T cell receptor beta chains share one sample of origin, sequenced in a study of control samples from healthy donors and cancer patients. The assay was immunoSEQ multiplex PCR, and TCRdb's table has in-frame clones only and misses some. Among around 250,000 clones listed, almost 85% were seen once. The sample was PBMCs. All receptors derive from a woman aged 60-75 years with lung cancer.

CDR3 nucleotide sequence: TGTGCCAGCAGTGTAGGACTTGAAAAACTGTTTTTT. Its protein is CASSVGLEKLFF. V and J are TRBV2 and TRBJ1-4; D unresolved. This CDR3 has 12 residues. Germline-derived CDR1 and CDR2 are SNHLY and FYNNEI. Trimming took 4 bases from V and 7 from J, leaving 7 bases between them.

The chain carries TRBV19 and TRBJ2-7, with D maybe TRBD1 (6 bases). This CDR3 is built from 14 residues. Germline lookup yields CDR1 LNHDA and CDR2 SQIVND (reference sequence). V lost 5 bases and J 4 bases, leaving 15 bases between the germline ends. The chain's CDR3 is CASSADRRGYEQYF. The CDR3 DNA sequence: TGTGCCAGTAGTGCGGACAGAAGGGGGTACGAGCAGTACTTC.

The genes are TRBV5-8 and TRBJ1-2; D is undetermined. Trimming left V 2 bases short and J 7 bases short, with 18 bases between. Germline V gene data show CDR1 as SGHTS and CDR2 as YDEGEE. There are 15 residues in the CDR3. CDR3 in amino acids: CASSLDSWLLGGYTF. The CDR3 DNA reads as TGTGCCAGCAGCTTAGATTCTTGGTTGTTGGGTGGCTACACCTTC.

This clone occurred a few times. The CDR3 DNA sequence: TGTGCCAGCAGCCAAGGACTAGCGTCCTTTGATGGCGAGCAGTACTTC. Its translation: CASSQGLASFDGEQYF. The chain has TRBV4-2 and TRBJ2-7; 8 bases match TRBD2. Germline-derived CDR1 and CDR2 are LGHNA and YNFKEQ. CDR3 size: 16 residues. V was clipped by 1 base and J by 6 bases; unmatched bases: 11.